This T cell receptor beta chain originates from a study of cytomegalovirus exposure and HLA in healthy donors. Study at large: Some 85 million unique TCRs, all from HLA-typed donors, were included in an early release of the data. Study outcomes and limitations: A few CMV-associated chains were confirmed in vitro to be specific for CMV antigens.

Points on this clone: Its specificity is unknown.

In germline, CDR1 is SGHDT, CDR2 YYEEEE. The CDR3 is 16 residues long. V was clipped by 4 bases and J by 5 bases; unmatched bases: 10. PCR was performed using 60 Vbeta and 13 Jbeta primers. Clones were sequenced by immunoSEQ multiplex PCR, and TCRdb holds only the in-frame ones, with some missing. The data contain about 120,000 clones, 70% to 80% of them singletons. The V and J genes are TRBV5-6 and TRBJ1-2; 11 bases fit TRBD1. Material for sequencing was PBMCs. The TCR comes from a woman aged 40 to 50 in good health and CMV-seropositive. The CDR3 here is CASSPGTGGLSYGYTF. Written as DNA, the CDR3 is TGTGCCAGCAGCCCCGGGACAGGGGGACTTAGTTATGGCTACACCTTC.